This entry lists 22 T cell receptor beta chains sequenced from one sample in a study of shared clonotypes between healthy human individuals. Produced via immunoSEQ multiplex PCR; TCRdb's table is partial and in-frame only. The data hold over a million clones, with 96% observed a single time. The sequenced sample consisted of naive CD4+ T cells sorted from blood. Sample subset: CD45RA+ positively selected. These receptors all come from a man aged 25-40 years in good health.

This chain joins TRBV7-8 and TRBJ2-4, with D perhaps TRBD1 (5 bases). The CDR3 is 15 amino acids. Germline CDR1 SGHVS, CDR2 FQNEAQ. V lost 5 bases and J lost 0, with 11 bases in between. CDR3 sequence (DNA): TGTGCCAGCAGCCCTGACAGACTAGCCAAAAACATTCAGTACTTC. Translated, it gives CASSPDRLAKNIQYF.

V usage is TRBV28 and J usage is TRBJ2-6; TRBD1 might be the D (6 bases). This CDR3 has 16 amino acids. V was clipped by 5 bases and J by 2 bases, with 13 bases between them. Germline lookup yields CDR1 MDHEN and CDR2 SYDVKM. CDR3 nucleotide sequence: TGTGCCAGCAGTCCGGGAAAGGGGGCTGGGGCCAACGTCCTGACTTTC. It yields the protein CASSPGKGAGANVLTF.

This clone was recorded only once. The chain combines TRBV4-3 with TRBJ1-4; TRBD1 might be the D (6 bases). V lost 2 bases, J lost 4 bases, and 23 bases lay in between. The CDR3 extends over 19 amino acids. Germline CDR1 and CDR2: LGHNA and YSLEER. CDR3 protein: CASSQTTRQTRGINEKLFF. CDR3 nucleotide sequence: TGCGCCAGCAGCCAAACTACCCGACAGACAAGGGGGATTAATGAAAAACTGTTTTTT.

A word on this clone: The sample holds other DNA sequences that translate to the same CDR3. The chain links TRBV9 to TRBJ1-5; TRBD1 might be the D (5 bases). Germline CDR1 reads SGDLS; CDR2 reads YYNGEE. V lost 1 base and J lost 5, with 10 bases in between. The CDR3 is 14 amino acids. The CDR3 here is CASSVSGGDQPQHF. CDR3 nucleotide sequence: TGTGCCAGCAGCGTATCGGGAGGGGATCAGCCCCAGCATTTT.

This chain connects TRBV21-1 to TRBJ2-5; the table assigns TRBD2, which was not confirmed against the DNA. TRBV21-1 is a pseudogene locus. The CDR3 extends over 16 amino acids. The CDR3 region has the DNA TGTGCCAGCAGCAAGTGGGCCGGGGGACCGGCGGAGACCCAGTACTTC. It encodes CASSKWAGGPAETQYF.

To note about this clone: The same CDR3 also results from other DNA sequences found in this sample. The V and J genes are TRBV30 and TRBJ2-3; D gene uncertain. The CDR3 has 13 residues. V was trimmed by 5 bases and J by 2 bases, leaving 11 bases between them. Germline CDR1 GTSNPN, CDR2 SVGIG (reference sequence). CDR3 loop: CAWSSENTDTQYF. In DNA form, the CDR3 reads TGTGCCTGGTCCTCCGAAAACACAGATACGCAGTATTTT.

The V gene is TRBV5-4, the J gene TRBJ2-7; maybe TRBD2 (6 bases). CDR3 size: 16 residues. Trimming cost V 0 bases and J 1 base, with 14 bases left between them. The germline CDR1 and CDR2 sequences are SGHNT and YYREEE (reference sequence). The CDR3 DNA sequence: TGTGCCAGCAGCTTGGAAGCGGGTGAGGGTTCCTACGAGCAGTACTTC. Translation: CASSLEAGEGSYEQYF. The variable domain in full, completed from reference TRBV5-4 and TRBJ2-7, reads ETGVTQSPTHLIKTRGQQVTLRCSSQSGHNTVSWYQQALGQGPQFIFQYYREEENGRGNFPPRFSGLQFPNYSSELNVNALELDDSALYLCASSLEAGEGSYEQYFGPGTRLTVT.

This sequence joins TRBV28 and TRBJ2-1; TRBD2 agrees at 12 bases. The CDR3 runs to 14 residues. Germline loops: CDR1 MDHEN, CDR2 SYDVKM. V lost 6 bases to trimming and J lost 15 bases; unmatched junction nucleotides: 12. DNA of the CDR3: TGTGCCAGCAGCCCGGGACTAGCGGGTGATTTTTGGTTCTTC. Its translation: CASSPGLAGDFWFF. The full variable domain, its missing parts supplied by reference TRBV28 and TRBJ2-1, is DVKVTQSSRYLVKRTGEKVFLECVQDMDHENMFWYRQDPGLGLRLIYFSYDVKMKEKGDIPEGYSVSREKKERFSLILESASTNQTSMYLCASSPGLAGDFWFFGPGTRLTVL.

This chain uses TRBV28 with TRBJ1-5, with D possibly being TRBD1 (6 bases). Per germline, CDR1 MDHEN and CDR2 SYDVKM. The length of the CDR3 is 12 residues. The ends were cut back, 7 bases at V and 10 bases at J, with 14 bases in the middle. The DNA for the CDR3 is TGTGCCAGCAACGGGGGCGGCAAACCCCAGCATTTT. It encodes CASNGGGKPQHF.

The V and J genes are TRBV7-6 and TRBJ1-3, with D unclear. V was trimmed by 2 bases and J by 1 base, leaving 0 bases between them. Looked up from germline, CDR1 is SGHVS and CDR2 is FNYEAQ. CDR3 size: 12 residues. The CDR3 DNA follows: TGTGCCAGCAGCTTATCTGGAAACACCATATATTTT. Protein sequence: CASSLSGNTIYF.

The rearrangement links TRBV5-4 to TRBJ1-1; 8 bases are a match to TRBD1. The junction had 6 bases not matched to a gene; V was cut back by 4 bases and J by 4 bases. Germline V gene sequence: CDR1 SGHNT, CDR2 YYREEE (reference sequence). The CDR3 spans 14 residues. CDR3 nucleotides: TGTGCCAGCAGCAACCTAACAGGGGGCACTGAAGCTTTCTTT. It encodes CASSNLTGGTEAFF.

The rearrangement uses TRBV6-1 and TRBJ2-3; D perhaps matches TRBD2 (6 bases). The CDR3 length is 16 residues. Trimming shortened V by 2 bases and J by 0 bases, and 12 bases separated the two germline ends. Germline CDR1 MNHNS, CDR2 SASEGT. The CDR3 sequence is CASSETGGISTDTQYF. The CDR3 region has the DNA TGTGCCAGCAGTGAAACCGGCGGGATCAGCACAGATACGCAGTATTTT.

The rearrangement joins TRBV10-3 to TRBJ1-1; possibly TRBD1 for D (5 bases). CDR1 and CDR2 (germline): ENHRY, SYGVKD. V lost 10 bases to trimming and J lost 7 bases, with 19 bases between them. CDR3 length equals 13 residues. The chain's CDR3 is CASNFRDDGEAFF. In nucleotides, the CDR3 is TGTGCCAGTAACTTTCGGGACGACGGTGAAGCTTTCTTT.

V gene TRBV4-1 combines with J gene TRBJ2-7; 7 bases align to TRBD2. V lost 1 base and J lost 5; bases outside the gene matches: 2. The CDR3 contains 13 residues. Germline CDR1 reads MGHRA; CDR2 reads YSYEKL. The CDR3 sequence: CASSQGLANEQYF. In nucleotides, the CDR3 is TGCGCCAGCAGCCAAGGACTAGCCAACGAGCAGTACTTC.

In its sample, this clone was seen once. The V call is TRBV5-4, the J call TRBJ2-7; no firm D call. Trimming stripped 0 bases from V and 3 bases from J, with 10 bases between. The CDR3 is 14 amino acids. From germline, CDR1 is SGHNT and CDR2 YYREEE (reference sequence). CDR3 nucleotide sequence: TGTGCCAGCAGCTTGGAGCAGGCCCGCTACGAGCAGTACTTC. Its protein product is CASSLEQARYEQYF.

The chain uses TRBV29-1 and TRBJ2-2, with 7 bases lining up with TRBD2. Germline V CDR1 and CDR2: SQVTM, ANQGSEA. V was clipped by 5 bases and J by 5 bases; unmatched bases: 11. The CDR3 sequence is 15 residues long. The CDR3 DNA is TGCAGCGTTAAATTCGGGGGGACTACGACCGGGGAGCTGTTTTTT. It yields the protein CSVKFGGTTTGELFF.

The chain links TRBV11-2 to TRBJ2-7; D tentatively reads TRBD1 or TRBD2 (5 bases each). The CDR3 covers 14 residues. Germline V gene lookup returns CDR1 SGHAT and CDR2 FQNNGV. With 6 bases removed from V and 2 bases from J, the gap between germline ends came to 14 bases. The CDR3 reads CASRHGTEPYEQYF. The CDR3 region has the DNA TGTGCCAGCAGACACGGGACGGAACCCTACGAGCAGTACTTC.

The CDR3 bases are TGTGCCAGCAGCCCCTACGTTACCATACAGGGTGAAGCTTTCTTT. Translation: CASSPYVTIQGEAFF. The chain links TRBV6-5 to TRBJ1-1; D possibly corresponds to TRBD1 (6 bases). V was shortened by 6 bases and J by 7 bases, with 21 bases between the two germline ends. Germline V gene data show CDR1 as MNHEY and CDR2 as SVGAGI. The CDR3 spans 15 residues.

The chain uses TRBV7-9 and TRBJ2-1; D gene ambiguous. The CDR3 sequence is 11 residues long. V lost 5 bases and J 9 bases, leaving 8 bases between the germline ends. Per the germline V gene, CDR1 is SEHNR and CDR2 is FQNEAQ (reference sequence). DNA of the CDR3: TGTGCCAGCAGCCCTGGAAGTGAGCAGTTCTTC. Translated: CASSPGSEQFF.

V and J are TRBV14 and TRBJ2-6; the D is unclear. The germline V gene encodes CDR1 SGHDN and CDR2 FVKESK. Trimming cost V 1 base and J 5 bases, with 9 bases left between them. The length of the CDR3 is 15 residues. The CDR3 nucleotides read TGTGCCAGCAGCCAAGGAAAAGGAAGGGCCAACGTCCTGACTTTC. Translating gives CASSQGKGRANVLTF.

Note on this clone: Other DNA sequences of this sample code for an identical CDR3. V and J are TRBV18 and TRBJ2-1; TRBD1 or TRBD2 may be the D gene (5 bases each). The germline V gene has CDR1 KGHSH and CDR2 LQKENI. V lost 2 bases and J 0 bases, leaving 8 bases between the germline ends. The CDR3 totals 15 residues. The CDR3 DNA is TGTGCCAGCTCACCAGGGACGCCCTCCTACAATGAGCAGTTCTTC. Its translation is CASSPGTPSYNEQFF.

The chain links TRBV28 to TRBJ2-1; 9 bases map to TRBD2. Germline loops: CDR1 MDHEN, CDR2 SYDVKM. With 5 bases clipped from V and 2 bases from J, the junction kept 7 bases outside the gene matches. The length of the CDR3 is 16 residues. The CDR3 spells CASSGLAGDPYNEQFF. For the CDR3, the DNA is TGTGCCAGCAGTGGGTTAGCGGGAGATCCCTACAATGAGCAGTTCTTC.